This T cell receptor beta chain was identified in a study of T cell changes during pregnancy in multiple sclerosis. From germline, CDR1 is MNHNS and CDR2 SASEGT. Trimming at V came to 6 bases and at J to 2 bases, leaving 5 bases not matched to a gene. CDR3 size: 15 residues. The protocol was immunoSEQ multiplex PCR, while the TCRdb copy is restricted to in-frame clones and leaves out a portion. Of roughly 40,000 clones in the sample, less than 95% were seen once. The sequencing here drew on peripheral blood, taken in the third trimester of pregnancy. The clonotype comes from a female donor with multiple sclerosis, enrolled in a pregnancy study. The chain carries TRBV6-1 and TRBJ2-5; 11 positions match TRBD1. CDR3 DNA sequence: TGTGCCAGCAGGCACCGGGACAGGGGGCAAGAGACCCAGTACTTC. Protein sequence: CASRHRDRGQETQYF.